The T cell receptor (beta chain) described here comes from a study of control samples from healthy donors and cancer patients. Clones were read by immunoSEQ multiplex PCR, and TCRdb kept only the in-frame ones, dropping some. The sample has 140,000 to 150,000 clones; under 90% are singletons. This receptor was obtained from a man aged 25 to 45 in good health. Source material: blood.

The CDR3, as DNA: TGTGCCAGCTCACCCACCCGAGGGGAGCTGTTTTTT. Translation: CASSPTRGELFF. The chain couples TRBV18 to TRBJ2-2; unclear D gene. Germline CDR1 KGHSH, CDR2 LQKENI. CDR3 length: 12 amino acids. Deletions cut 3 bases from V and 8 bases from J, with 7 bases between.